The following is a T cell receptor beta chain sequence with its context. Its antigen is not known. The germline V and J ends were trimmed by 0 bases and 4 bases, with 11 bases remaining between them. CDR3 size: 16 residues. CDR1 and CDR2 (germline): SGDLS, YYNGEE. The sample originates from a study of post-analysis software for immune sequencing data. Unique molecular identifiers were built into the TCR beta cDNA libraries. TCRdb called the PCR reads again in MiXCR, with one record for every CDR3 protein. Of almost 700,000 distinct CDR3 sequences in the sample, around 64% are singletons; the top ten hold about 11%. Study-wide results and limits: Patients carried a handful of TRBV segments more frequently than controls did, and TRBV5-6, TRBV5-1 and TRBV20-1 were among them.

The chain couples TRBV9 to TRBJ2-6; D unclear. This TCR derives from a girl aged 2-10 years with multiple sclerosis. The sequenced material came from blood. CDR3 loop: CASSVVGSVGANVLTF. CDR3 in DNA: TGTGCCAGCAGCGTAGTCGGCAGCGTAGGGGCCAACGTCCTGACTTTC.